The clone carrying this T cell receptor beta chain was counted a single time. The sample is drawn from a study of OX40 agonist ivuxolimab in advanced cancers. TCRdb keeps only in-frame clones here, not all; method: immunoSEQ multiplex PCR. The sample records about 98,000 clones, 70% to 90% being singletons. Here the sequenced sample was CD4+ or CD8+ T cells sorted from blood, taken in a trial of the OX40 agonist ivuxolimab. This clonotype originated in an adult with an advanced solid tumor such as melanoma, head and neck, liver or kidney cancer.

CDR3: CSASWEGPQHF. CDR3 nucleotide sequence: TGCAGTGCTAGCTGGGAGGGGCCCCAGCATTTT. The chain links TRBV20-1 to TRBJ1-5; D call uncertain. CDR1 and CDR2 (germline): DFQATT, SNEGSKA (reference sequence). This CDR3 has 11 residues. The V gene lost 3 bases and the J gene lost 9 bases, with 9 bases spanning the gap.